Listed below are T cell receptor beta chains from one sample, sequenced in a study of T cell repertoires in aging, cancer and after chemotherapy. TCRdb re-derived calls from the multiplex PCR reads in MiXCR, one entry per CDR3 protein. In the table there are nearly 11,000 distinct CDR3 sequences, just under 30% of which are singletons. Sequencing was performed on blood. Receptor source: a human donor in good health. Both conserved end residues are part of each CDR3. A D gene is named only where the DNA matches it firmly. Only some rows state a clone size, as once, few, many or a class for expanded clones.

V gene	clone size	J gene	D gene	CDR3 DNA	CDR3 protein
TRBV7-9	few	TRBJ1-1	NA	TGTGCCAGCAGCGCGTCAGGGCCTGAAGCTTTCTTT	CASSASGPEAFF
TRBV5-4	NA	TRBJ2-5	TRBD2	TGTGCCAGCAGCCACACCGTAAGGGACGCTCGGGGCCAGCGGGGGCTGGAGACCCAGTACTTC	CASSHTVRDARGQRGLETQYF
TRBV5-6	few	TRBJ1-1	NA	TGTGCCAGCAGCTTGGGGCGGGGCACTGAAGCTTTCTTT	CASSLGRGTEAFF
TRBV28	NA	TRBJ2-7	TRBD1	TGTGCCAGCAGTTTATACAGGGGGAGCTCCTACGAGCAGTACTTC	CASSLYRGSSYEQYF
TRBV11-2	NA	TRBJ2-5	NA	TGTGCCAGCAGCCGCGGCGTGGTAGAGACCCAGTACTTC	CASSRGVVETQYF
TRBV6-5	few	TRBJ2-3	NA	TGTGCCAGCAGTTACCTACGGGACTCCCAAGATACGCAGTATTTT	CASSYLRDSQDTQYF
TRBV7-2	NA	TRBJ2-5	NA	TGTGCCAGCAGCTCCACCAGAGGTGGGACCCAGTACTTC	CASSSTRGGTQYF
TRBV23-1	NA	TRBJ1-6	NA	TGCTTTAGGGCCATAACACCCCTCCACTTT	CFRAITPLHF
TRBV6-5	few	TRBJ2-3	NA	TGTGCCAGCAGTTACTCGGAGACGACCGGTACAGATACGCAGTATTTT	CASSYSETTGTDTQYF
TRBV27	NA	TRBJ2-7	TRBD1	TGTGCCAGCAGTCTGCCACCGGACAGGGGGGCAAAACCCTACGAGCAGTACTTC	CASSLPPDRGAKPYEQYF
TRBV6-5	few	TRBJ1-5	NA	TGTGCCAGCAGTTACTCGAGATACAGCAATCAGCCCCAGCATTTT	CASSYSRYSNQPQHF
TRBV29-1	medium-sized	TRBJ1-2	TRBD1	TGCAGCGTTCCTACAGGGGGGAACTATGGCTACACCTTC	CSVPTGGNYGYTF
TRBV29-1	few	TRBJ2-5	TRBD2	TGCAGCGTCGGGACGGGGGGTTTCACAGAGACCCAGTACTTC	CSVGTGGFTETQYF
TRBV20-1	few	TRBJ1-5	NA	TGCAGTGCTAGAGATCCGTTGGGGTCCCTAAGTCTACCCCAGCATTTT	CSARDPLGSLSLPQHF
TRBV15	NA	TRBJ1-5	NA	TGTGCCACCAGCAGAGAGGGACGGGCAGCGAATCAGCCCCAGCATTTT	CATSREGRAANQPQHF
TRBV20-1	few	TRBJ2-3	TRBD2	TGCAGTGCTAGAGATCGGGGAGGGGCCCCCACAGATACGCAGTATTTT	CSARDRGGAPTDTQYF
TRBV7-9	few	TRBJ2-3	NA	TGTGCCAGCAGCCGAGCGGCTCCAACCACAGATACGCAGTATTTT	CASSRAAPTTDTQYF
TRBV19	few	TRBJ2-5	TRBD1	TGTGCCAGTAGTATAAAACCGGACAGGGAAGAGACCCAGTACTTC	CASSIKPDREETQYF
TRBV20-1	few	TRBJ2-3	NA	TGCAGTGCTAGGGATACTACCACAGATACGCAGTATTTT	CSARDTTTDTQYF
TRBV6-5	NA	TRBJ2-3	NA	TGTGCCAGCAGTCGGGCTGGTACAGATACGCAGTATTTT	CASSRAGTDTQYF
TRBV30	NA	TRBJ2-4	NA	TGTGCCTTTAGGGATTTAGCCAAAAACATTCAGTACTTC	CAFRDLAKNIQYF
TRBV6-5	NA	TRBJ1-5	NA	TGTGCCAGCAGTAGTTATAGCAATCAGCCCCAGCATTTT	CASSSYSNQPQHF
TRBV12-3/TRBV12-4	few	TRBJ2-7	NA	TGTGCCAGCAGTTTAGACGTAGGACACTCCTACGAGCAGTACTTC	CASSLDVGHSYEQYF
TRBV6-5	few	TRBJ2-7	NA	TGTGCCAGCAGAAGGGGGAGGGCACTACAGGGAGCCTACGAGCAGTACTTC	CASRRGRALQGAYEQYF
TRBV6-6	NA	TRBJ1-5	NA	TGTGCCAGCAGTTACCAACCCGGGGGGTTGCCCCAGCATTTT	CASSYQPGGLPQHF
TRBV5-1	NA	TRBJ1-5	NA	TGCGCCAGCAGCGTGACAGGTCTCAATCAGCCCCAGCATTTT	CASSVTGLNQPQHF
TRBV28	few	TRBJ1-1	NA	TGTGCCAGCAGCCATAATTCGAACACTGAAGCTTTCTTT	CASSHNSNTEAFF
TRBV5-1	few	TRBJ2-6	NA	TGCGCCAGCAGCTTTGATCCAGGATACTCTGGGGCCAACGTCCTGACTTTC	CASSFDPGYSGANVLTF
TRBV12-3/TRBV12-4	few	TRBJ1-5	NA	TGTGCCAGCAGTTATACCATGAACCAGCCCCAGCATTTT	CASSYTMNQPQHF